This TCR beta chain is from a study of blood T cell repertoires in COVID-19. TCRdb's copy holds only in-frame clones and misses some; the assay was immunoSEQ multiplex PCR. This table holds approximately 150,000 clones, approximately 87% found once. V lost 5 bases to trimming and J lost 9 bases; unmatched junction nucleotides: 15. The CDR3 runs to 16 residues. The V gene's germline CDR1 is SGHVS and CDR2 FQNEAQ. Sequences were obtained from peripheral blood. The TCR sequence derives from a man over 45 who had recovered from COVID-19. The J gene is TRBJ2-1, the V gene TRBV7-8; 8 bases are shared with TRBD1. This CDR3 reads CASSPSSGQDGAEQFF. The CDR3 DNA reads as TGTGCCAGCAGCCCTTCATCGGGACAGGATGGCGCTGAGCAGTTCTTC. Complete variable domain (other parts from reference TRBV7-8 and TRBJ2-1): GAGVSQSPRYKVAKRGQDVALRCDPISGHVSLFWYQQALGQGPEFLTYFQNEAQLDKSGLPSDRFFAERPEGSVSTLKIQRTQQEDSAVYLCASSPSSGQDGAEQFFGPGTRLTVL.